A selection of T cell receptor beta chains follows, all from one sample in a study of human T cells and chemical hapten exposure. MiXCR, run by TCRdb on the RACE reads, gives a single entry per CDR3 protein. Here the sample spans around 130,000 distinct CDR3 sequences, 8.5% to 9.5% being singletons. Sequencing was performed on whole blood. These receptors were taken from a male donor in good health. Some clones in this sample may be carry-over from other donors' samples. Each CDR3 is given with its conserved first and last residue. Fields, in order: V gene, D gene, J gene, clone size, CDR3 protein, CDR3 DNA. The D gene is left open where the match is weak. Size is stated for part of the rows, as once, few or many counts, or as a class when the clone is expanded.

V gene: TRBV12-3/TRBV12-4
D gene: TRBD2
J gene: TRBJ2-7
clone size: .
CDR3 protein: CASSFSLAGGGEQYF
CDR3 DNA: TGTGCCAGCAGTTTCAGCCTAGCGGGAGGAGGCGAGCAGTACTTC

V gene: TRBV27
D gene: .
J gene: TRBJ2-7
clone size: .
CDR3 protein: CASSSPPRYEQYF
CDR3 DNA: TGTGCCAGCAGTTCCCCCCCCCGCTACGAGCAGTACTTC

V gene: TRBV20-1
D gene: .
J gene: TRBJ2-1
clone size: few
CDR3 protein: CSASGGDPHSYNEQFF
CDR3 DNA: TGCAGTGCGTCAGGAGGGGACCCCCACTCCTACAATGAGCAGTTCTTC

V gene: TRBV20-1
D gene: TRBD2
J gene: TRBJ2-3
clone size: .
CDR3 protein: CSARRTSGGGTDTQYF
CDR3 DNA: TGCAGTGCTAGGCGCACTAGCGGGGGGGGCACAGATACGCAGTATTTT

V gene: TRBV27
D gene: .
J gene: TRBJ2-2
clone size: .
CDR3 protein: CASSLYPKTGELSF
CDR3 DNA: TGTGCCAGCAGTTTATACCCGAAAACCGGGGAGCTGTCTTTT

V gene: TRBV20-1
D gene: TRBD1
J gene: TRBJ1-3
clone size: many
CDR3 protein: CSAGTGEMDTIYF
CDR3 DNA: TGCAGTGCTGGTACAGGGGAAATGGACACCATATATTTT

V gene: TRBV6-5
D gene: .
J gene: TRBJ1-1
clone size: many
CDR3 protein: CASEGLNTEAFF
CDR3 DNA: TGTGCCAGCGAGGGGTTGAACACTGAAGCTTTCTTT

V gene: TRBV27
D gene: TRBD2
J gene: TRBJ2-3
clone size: .
CDR3 protein: CASSSSRGADTQYF
CDR3 DNA: TGTGCCAGCAGTTCATCCCGGGGGGCAGATACGCAGTATTTT

V gene: TRBV6-6
D gene: .
J gene: TRBJ2-1
clone size: many
CDR3 protein: CASSFRDIQFF
CDR3 DNA: TGTGCCAGCAGTTTCCGGGACATCCAGTTCTTC

V gene: TRBV6-2/TRBV6-3
D gene: TRBD1
J gene: TRBJ2-5
clone size: .
CDR3 protein: CASSPSGQEGTQYF
CDR3 DNA: TGTGCCAGCAGCCCAAGCGGACAGGAAGGGACCCAGTACTTC

V gene: TRBV6-6
D gene: .
J gene: TRBJ1-4
clone size: few
CDR3 protein: CASSPKGRRFTEEKLFF
CDR3 DNA: TGTGCCAGCAGCCCCAAAGGGAGGAGATTCACTGAGGAAAAACTGTTTTTT

V gene: TRBV10-3
D gene: .
J gene: TRBJ1-6
clone size: many
CDR3 protein: CATSEDSPLHF
CDR3 DNA: TGTGCCACCTCCGAGGATTCACCCCTCCACTTT

V gene: TRBV10-1
D gene: .
J gene: TRBJ2-3
clone size: many
CDR3 protein: CASSESRRDTQYF
CDR3 DNA: TGCGCCAGCAGTGAGTCCCGGCGTGATACGCAGTATTTT

V gene: TRBV3-1
D gene: TRBD1
J gene: TRBJ1-1
clone size: .
CDR3 protein: CASSQVLDRGILHTEAFF
CDR3 DNA: TGTGCCAGCAGCCAAGTTCTGGACAGGGGGATTTTGCACACTGAAGCTTTCTTT

V gene: TRBV6-5
D gene: TRBD1
J gene: TRBJ1-5
clone size: few
CDR3 protein: CASRDRGGQPQHF
CDR3 DNA: TGTGCCAGCAGAGACAGGGGCGGACAGCCCCAGCATTTT

V gene: TRBV27
D gene: .
J gene: TRBJ1-2
clone size: .
CDR3 protein: CASSLRGNYGYTF
CDR3 DNA: TGTGCCAGCAGTTTACGGGGAAACTATGGCTACACCTTC

V gene: TRBV21-1
D gene: .
J gene: TRBJ1-2
clone size: .
CDR3 protein: CASSKARQGVVYGYTF
CDR3 DNA: TGTGCCAGCAGCAAAGCGAGGCAGGGAGTAGTCTATGGCTACACCTTC

V gene: TRBV3-1
D gene: .
J gene: TRBJ1-5
clone size: few
CDR3 protein: CASSQVGDQPQHF
CDR3 DNA: TGTGCCAGCAGCCAAGTGGGGGATCAGCCCCAGCATTTT

V gene: TRBV5-1
D gene: TRBD1
J gene: TRBJ2-1
clone size: .
CDR3 protein: CASTFLSGTGTVGQFF
CDR3 DNA: TGCGCCAGCACCTTCCTTTCCGGGACAGGGACGGTTGGGCAGTTCTTC

V gene: TRBV24-1
D gene: .
J gene: TRBJ2-1
clone size: few
CDR3 protein: CATSDHLGGTGNEQFF
CDR3 DNA: TGTGCCACCAGTGATCATTTGGGGGGAACAGGCAATGAGCAGTTCTTC

V gene: TRBV6-1
D gene: .
J gene: TRBJ1-4
clone size: many
CDR3 protein: CASSAQGLGNEKLFF
CDR3 DNA: TGTGCCAGCAGTGCCCAGGGGCTCGGCAATGAAAAACTGTTTTTT

V gene: TRBV6-4
D gene: TRBD2
J gene: TRBJ2-1
clone size: few
CDR3 protein: CASSDRTSGDYNEQFF
CDR3 DNA: TGTGCCAGCAGTGACCGGACTAGCGGAGACTACAATGAGCAGTTCTTC

V gene: TRBV27
D gene: .
J gene: TRBJ1-1
clone size: few
CDR3 protein: CASSTTGFTEAFF
CDR3 DNA: TGTGCCAGCAGTACCACAGGGTTCACTGAAGCTTTCTTT

V gene: TRBV27
D gene: .
J gene: TRBJ2-7
clone size: .
CDR3 protein: CASGRFGLSSYEQYF
CDR3 DNA: TGTGCCAGCGGGAGATTTGGGCTAAGCTCCTACGAGCAGTACTTC

V gene: TRBV29-1
D gene: .
J gene: TRBJ2-1
clone size: few
CDR3 protein: CSVEGGAPNEQFF
CDR3 DNA: TGCAGCGTTGAGGGGGGGGCGCCCAATGAGCAGTTCTTC

V gene: TRBV20-1
D gene: TRBD2
J gene: TRBJ2-5
clone size: many
CDR3 protein: CSATGTAPQAGGPGETQYF
CDR3 DNA: TGCAGTGCTACCGGGACGGCTCCCCAAGCGGGAGGGCCTGGGGAGACCCAGTACTTC

V gene: TRBV27
D gene: TRBD2
J gene: TRBJ2-1
clone size: many
CDR3 protein: CASSFSGGRNEQFF
CDR3 DNA: TGTGCCAGCAGTTTCAGCGGGGGACGCAATGAGCAGTTCTTC

V gene: TRBV20-1
D gene: TRBD2
J gene: TRBJ2-1
clone size: many
CDR3 protein: CSARSPRLADSYNEQFF
CDR3 DNA: TGCAGTGCGAGGAGTCCTAGACTAGCCGATTCCTACAATGAGCAGTTCTTC

V gene: TRBV20-1
D gene: .
J gene: TRBJ1-5
clone size: many
CDR3 protein: CSAIRDPNQPQHF
CDR3 DNA: TGCAGTGCAATCCGGGACCCAAATCAGCCCCAGCATTTT

V gene: TRBV27
D gene: .
J gene: TRBJ2-5
clone size: few
CDR3 protein: CASSSPRTDRQETQYF
CDR3 DNA: TGTGCCAGCAGTTCACCTCGGACTGATAGGCAAGAGACCCAGTACTTC

V gene: TRBV25-1
D gene: .
J gene: TRBJ2-7
clone size: few
CDR3 protein: CASSEYNEQYF
CDR3 DNA: TGTGCCAGCAGTGAATATAACGAGCAGTACTTC

V gene: TRBV20-1
D gene: TRBD2
J gene: TRBJ2-7
clone size: .
CDR3 protein: CSAISPGGSGGYEQYF
CDR3 DNA: TGCAGTGCTATCTCCCCCGGGGGATCGGGAGGTTACGAGCAGTACTTC

V gene: TRBV9
D gene: .
J gene: TRBJ2-1
clone size: .
CDR3 protein: CASSVGPSSGLSMFF
CDR3 DNA: TGTGCCAGCAGCGTAGGGCCAAGCTCCGGCCTATCAATGTTCTTC

V gene: TRBV20-1
D gene: .
J gene: TRBJ1-2
clone size: many
CDR3 protein: CSAREGHINYGYTF
CDR3 DNA: TGCAGTGCGAGAGAGGGACACATCAACTATGGCTACACCTTC

V gene: TRBV28
D gene: .
J gene: TRBJ2-7
clone size: .
CDR3 protein: CASSFSTDTTYEQYF
CDR3 DNA: TGTGCCAGCAGTTTTTCCACAGATACCACCTACGAGCAGTACTTC

V gene: TRBV4-3
D gene: .
J gene: TRBJ2-7
clone size: many
CDR3 protein: CASSQERGSSYEQYF
CDR3 DNA: TGCGCCAGCAGCCAAGAAAGAGGAAGCTCCTACGAGCAGTACTTC

V gene: TRBV20-1
D gene: TRBD2
J gene: TRBJ2-1
clone size: many
CDR3 protein: CSAGRGASHYNEQFF
CDR3 DNA: TGCAGTGCGGGGCGGGGGGCCTCTCATTACAATGAGCAGTTCTTC

V gene: TRBV27
D gene: TRBD1
J gene: TRBJ2-1
clone size: many
CDR3 protein: CASSLGGQGGQFF
CDR3 DNA: TGTGCCAGCAGTTTAGGGGGACAGGGGGGGCAGTTCTTC

V gene: TRBV7-6
D gene: TRBD1
J gene: TRBJ2-7
clone size: many
CDR3 protein: CASSPLDRGYEQYF
CDR3 DNA: TGTGCCAGCAGCCCACTGGACAGGGGATACGAGCAGTACTTC

V gene: TRBV12-5
D gene: .
J gene: TRBJ2-7
clone size: many
CDR3 protein: CASVLFPLVSPYEQYF
CDR3 DNA: TGTGCTAGTGTTCTTTTCCCCTTAGTTTCCCCCTACGAGCAGTACTTC

V gene: TRBV28
D gene: TRBD2
J gene: TRBJ2-5
clone size: few
CDR3 protein: CASSLLGLAGLPQETQYF
CDR3 DNA: TGTGCCAGCAGTCTTCTGGGACTAGCGGGACTGCCTCAAGAGACCCAGTACTTC

V gene: TRBV15
D gene: .
J gene: TRBJ2-5
clone size: .
CDR3 protein: CATSRAVEGETQYF
CDR3 DNA: TGTGCCACCAGCAGAGCGGTTGAGGGAGAGACCCAGTACTTC

V gene: TRBV7-6
D gene: .
J gene: TRBJ1-1
clone size: .
CDR3 protein: CASSLARSKSTEAFF
CDR3 DNA: TGTGCCAGCAGCTTAGCCAGGAGCAAGAGCACTGAAGCTTTCTTT

V gene: TRBV6-5
D gene: TRBD1
J gene: TRBJ2-3
clone size: .
CDR3 protein: CASSYGTGATDTQYF
CDR3 DNA: TGTGCCAGCAGTTATGGGACAGGGGCCACAGATACGCAGTATTTT

V gene: TRBV4-2
D gene: TRBD1
J gene: TRBJ1-5
clone size: few
CDR3 protein: CASRHTGTGEGQPQHF
CDR3 DNA: TGTGCCAGCAGACATACCGGGACAGGAGAGGGTCAGCCCCAGCATTTT

V gene: TRBV12-3/TRBV12-4
D gene: .
J gene: TRBJ2-7
clone size: few
CDR3 protein: CASSFHYEQYF
CDR3 DNA: TGTGCCAGCAGTTTCCACTACGAGCAGTACTTC

V gene: TRBV7-8
D gene: .
J gene: TRBJ2-7
clone size: .
CDR3 protein: CASSGDSQTRRPLDEQYF
CDR3 DNA: TGTGCCAGCAGCGGGGACAGCCAGACTAGAAGGCCCTTGGACGAGCAGTACTTC

V gene: TRBV13
D gene: TRBD2
J gene: TRBJ2-7
clone size: .
CDR3 protein: CASSRGLASYEQYF
CDR3 DNA: TGTGCCAGCAGCCGGGGACTAGCGAGCTACGAGCAGTACTTC

V gene: TRBV11-2
D gene: .
J gene: TRBJ1-3
clone size: many
CDR3 protein: CASSRVQDTNTIYF
CDR3 DNA: TGTGCCAGCAGCCGGGTACAGGACACAAACACCATATATTTT

V gene: TRBV7-9
D gene: TRBD2
J gene: TRBJ2-6
clone size: .
CDR3 protein: CASSLRAGDTGANVLTF
CDR3 DNA: TGTGCCAGCAGCTTAAGAGCGGGGGATACTGGGGCCAACGTCCTGACTTTC

V gene: TRBV25-1
D gene: .
J gene: TRBJ2-1
clone size: few
CDR3 protein: CASSEQGRHNEQFF
CDR3 DNA: TGTGCCAGCAGTGAACAGGGGAGACACAATGAGCAGTTCTTC

V gene: TRBV7-2
D gene: .
J gene: TRBJ2-1
clone size: once
CDR3 protein: CASSLGSSGYNEQFF
CDR3 DNA: TGTGCCAGCAGCTTAGGAAGTAGCGGCTACAATGAGCAGTTCTTC

V gene: TRBV19
D gene: .
J gene: TRBJ2-5
clone size: .
CDR3 protein: CASSIAAPLAEETQYF
CDR3 DNA: TGTGCCAGTAGTATAGCCGCGCCCTTGGCAGAAGAGACCCAGTACTTC

V gene: TRBV11-3
D gene: .
J gene: TRBJ1-1
clone size: .
CDR3 protein: CASSLDLHTEAFF
CDR3 DNA: TGTGCCAGCAGCTTGGATCTTCACACTGAAGCTTTCTTT

V gene: TRBV7-6
D gene: .
J gene: TRBJ2-1
clone size: many
CDR3 protein: CASSPLLGSYNEQFF
CDR3 DNA: TGTGCCAGCAGCCCACTACTAGGGTCCTACAATGAGCAGTTCTTC

V gene: TRBV20-1
D gene: .
J gene: TRBJ2-1
clone size: few
CDR3 protein: CSARDRVSYSYNEQFF
CDR3 DNA: TGCAGTGCTAGAGATCGAGTATCTTACTCCTACAATGAGCAGTTCTTC

V gene: TRBV29-1
D gene: .
J gene: TRBJ2-7
clone size: few
CDR3 protein: CSVEVGMGYEQYF
CDR3 DNA: TGCAGCGTTGAAGTCGGGATGGGCTACGAGCAGTACTTC